This is a list of T cell receptor beta chains from one sample in a study of tumor-infiltrating lymphocytes in primary liver carcinoma. TCRdb processed the multiplex PCR reads anew with MiXCR; each CDR3 protein has one entry. The table lists roughly 200,000 distinct CDR3 sequences, around four fifths of them singletons. The specimen was tumor tissue from primary liver carcinoma. These receptors came from a man aged 40-55 years with primary liver carcinoma and hepatitis B virus infection. Each CDR3 is given with its conserved first and last residue. The D gene is left open where the match is weak. Rows may omit the clone size; those that give it use once, few, many or a size class.

16	TRBV4-3	NA	TRBJ2-7	NA	CASSQERRNLFYDQYF	TGCGCCAGCAGCCAAGAGAGACGGAATCTGTTCTACGATCAGTACTTC
13	TRBV5-1	NA	TRBJ2-7	NA	CASSVEVSYEQYF	TGCGCCAGCAGCGTGGAGGTTTCCTACGAGCAGTACTTC
17	TRBV20-1	once	TRBJ2-5	TRBD2	CSARDPLAGGSKETQYF	TGCAGTGCTAGAGATCCCCTAGCGGGAGGATCCAAAGAGACCCAGTATTTC
14	TRBV4-2	NA	TRBJ2-7	NA	CASSQEARVYEQYF	TGTGCCAGCAGTCAAGAAGCTCGAGTCTACGAGCAGTACTTC
13	TRBV29-1	NA	TRBJ1-1	NA	CNVEPPGGTEAFF	TGCAACGTTGAACCACCCGGAGGGACTGAAGCTTTCTTC
15	TRBV11-2	once	TRBJ2-5	TRBD2	CTSSYRREGRETQHF	TGTACCAGCAGTTACCGGCGGGAGGGCCGGGAGACCCAGCACTTC
16	TRBV30	few	TRBJ2-7	TRBD2	CAWSLPGPAGGYEQYF	TGTGCCTGGAGTCTTCCAGGACCAGCGGGAGGATACGAGCAGTACTTC
14	TRBV28	many	TRBJ1-4	TRBD1	CASRTDRASEKLFF	TGTGCCAGCAGAACGGACAGGGCTAGTGAAAAACTGTTTTTT
11	TRBV6-1	NA	TRBJ2-1	NA	CASEILDEEFF	TGTGCCAGCGAGATCCTCGATGAGGAGTTCTTC
11	TRBV5-6	NA	TRBJ2-6	NA	CASSSVGILTF	TGTGCCAGCAGCTCCGTGGGCATCCTGACCTTC
16	TRBV4-3	NA	TRBJ2-1	NA	CASSQDRDALYNKQFF	TGCGCCAGCAGCCAAGATAGAGACGCCCTATACAATAAGCAGTTCTTC
13	TRBV11-1	NA	TRBJ2-2	NA	CTSRFWDIGELFF	TGTACCAGCAGGTTTTGGGACATCGGGGAGCTGTTTTTT
13	TRBV12-3/TRBV12-4	many	TRBJ1-4	NA	CASSTSGTEKLFF	TGTGCCAGCAGTACCTCCGGGACAGAAAAACTGTTTTTT
14	TRBV11-2	NA	TRBJ2-3	NA	CASSINRQGDMQYF	TGTGCCAGCAGCATAAACCGACAAGGGGATATGCAATATTTT
14	TRBV5-5	NA	TRBJ1-5	NA	CASSSGGAGQPPHF	TGTGCCAGTAGCAGCGGGGGGGCAGGTCAGCCCCCGCATTTT
16	TRBV12-3/TRBV12-4	NA	TRBJ1-3	NA	CTSQLETEGTGNTIYF	TGTACCAGCCAGCTCGAGACAGAAGGAACTGGAAACACCATATATTTT
14	TRBV12-3/TRBV12-4	NA	TRBJ2-1	NA	CATSLGSVDNEQFF	TGTGCTACCAGTTTAGGCTCAGTTGACAATGAGCAGTTCTTC
11	TRBV29-1	NA	TRBJ2-5	TRBD1	CIVTGAETQYF	TGCATCGTTACAGGGGCAGAGACCCAGTACTTC
15	TRBV4-3	NA	TRBJ2-7	TRBD1	CASSFLRDSSYKQYF	TGTGCCAGCAGCTTTCTCCGGGACAGCTCCTACAAGCAGTACTTC
16	TRBV5-4	once	TRBJ2-2	TRBD2	CASSLNGGRLGEELFF	TGTGCCAGTAGCTTGAACGGCGGGAGACTGGGCGAGGAGCTGTTTTTT
18	TRBV11-1	NA	TRBJ2-1	TRBD2	CVSTLYRSAGGSYNERFF	TGTGTCAGCACCTTATACCGCTCCGCGGGAGGGTCCTACAATGAGCGGTTCTTC
13	TRBV10-2	once	TRBJ2-7	NA	CASSEALYYEQYF	TGCGCCAGCAGTGAGGCACTATACTACGAGCAGTACTTC
16	TRBV14	NA	TRBJ2-1	NA	CATSAVEGWVNNEQFF	TGTGCCACTAGTGCCGTAGAGGGATGGGTAAACAATGAGCAGTTCTTC
13	TRBV4-3	many	TRBJ2-5	NA	CASSQDRQKTQYF	TGCGCCAGCAGCCAAGACCGACAAAAGACCCAGTACTTC
15	TRBV29-1	NA	TRBJ2-2	TRBD1	CGVVGQGDHTGELFF	TGCGGCGTGGTAGGACAGGGGGATCACACCGGGGAGCTGTTTTTT
17	TRBV4-3	NA	TRBJ2-2	TRBD1	CASSQGGLVGDFGELFF	TGTGCCAGCAGCCAAGGGGGCCTAGTGGGAGATTTCGGAGAGCTGTTTTTT
17	TRBV14	NA	TRBJ2-1	TRBD1	CGCSQEGHGTGYNQQFF	TGTGGCTGCAGCCAAGAGGGTCATGGGACAGGGTACAATCAGCAGTTCTTC
17	TRBV6-2/TRBV6-3	NA	TRBJ2-7	NA	CASNYDGRTAGIYEQYF	TGTGCCAGCAATTACGATGGGAGGACTGCCGGGATCTACGAGCAGTACTTC
17	TRBV4-2	NA	TRBJ2-1	NA	CARSQEERDKGVNEQFF	TGTGCCAGAAGCCAAGAGGAGCGAGATAAGGGGGTTAATGAGCAGTTCTTC
17	TRBV4-3	NA	TRBJ2-1	NA	CASSQEKSNGILYEQFF	TGCGCCAGCAGCCAAGAAAAGTCTAACGGGATCCTGTATGAGCAGTTCTTC
14	TRBV6-5	once	TRBJ2-7	TRBD1	CASRPTGTSYGHYF	TGTGCCAGCAGACCGACAGGGACCTCCTACGGGCATTACTTC
14	TRBV28	NA	TRBJ1-1	TRBD1	CASTSGQTNTEASF	TGTGCCAGCACTTCGGGACAGACGAACACTGAAGCTTCCTTT
15	TRBV5-1	NA	TRBJ2-1	TRBD2	CASSRTSGSYQEQFF	TGCGCCAGCAGCCGGACTAGCGGTTCCTACCAAGAGCAGTTCTTC
17	TRBV7-8	NA	TRBJ2-4	NA	CTSSPLTSGLAKNIQYF	TGTACCAGCAGCCCCCTTACCAGCGGATTAGCCAAAAACATTCAGTACTTC
15	TRBV21-1	NA	TRBJ2-1	NA	CASSKLVNSYNEQFF	TGTGCCAGTAGCAAACTGGTCAACTCCTACAATGAGCAGTTCTTC
15	TRBV29-1	NA	TRBJ2-3	NA	CSAKGGAGITDTQNF	TGCAGTGCTAAGGGCGGGGCCGGCATCACAGATACGCAGAATTTT
15	TRBV20-1	NA	TRBJ2-5	TRBD1	CSAEDRERYQETQYF	TGTAGTGCAGAAGACAGGGAACGGTACCAAGAGACCCAGTACTTC